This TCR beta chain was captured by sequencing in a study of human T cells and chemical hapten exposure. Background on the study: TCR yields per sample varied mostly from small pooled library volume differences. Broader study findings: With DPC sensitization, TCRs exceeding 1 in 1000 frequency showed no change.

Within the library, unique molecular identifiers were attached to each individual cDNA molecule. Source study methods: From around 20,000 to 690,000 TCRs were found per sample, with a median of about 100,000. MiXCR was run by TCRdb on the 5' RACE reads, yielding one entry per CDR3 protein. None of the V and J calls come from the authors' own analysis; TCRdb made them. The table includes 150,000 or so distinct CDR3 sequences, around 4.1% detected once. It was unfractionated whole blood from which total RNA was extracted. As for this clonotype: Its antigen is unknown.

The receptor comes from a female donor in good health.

The CDR3 sequence: CASSEAGQGDNTEAFF. The CDR3, as DNA: TGTGCCAGCAGTGAAGCTGGCCAGGGGGACAACACTGAAGCTTTCTTT. V usage is TRBV2 and J usage is TRBJ1-1; 7 positions agree with TRBD1. In germline, CDR1 is SNHLY, CDR2 FYNNEI. V dropped 0 bases and J dropped 2; count of bases not matched to a gene: 6. CDR3 length equals 16 residues.